This TCR beta chain was recorded in a study of lymphopenia after photon versus proton radiotherapy. Here immunoSEQ multiplex PCR was the method, and the copy in TCRdb shows in-frame clones only, minus some. The profile covers more than 60,000 clones, with 75% to 90% appearing a single time and roughly 2% taken by the ten largest. General observations from the study: Photon-treated patients lost naive T cells and TCR diversity; proton-treated stayed stable. After the lymphocyte nadir, photon-treated repertoires showed oligoclonal expansion, especially of CD8+ Temra cells. Authors raise, but do not show, better survival with proton therapy.

Trimming cost V 8 bases and J 3 bases, with 13 bases left between them. This CDR3 is 14 amino acids long. Germline V lookup: CDR1 SNHLY, CDR2 FYNNEI. About this clone: Its target is not known.

The clonotype was recovered from a man aged 35 to 55 with gastric cancer. Sequencing was performed on peripheral blood, taken from a patient treated with photon-based radiotherapy. The V and J genes are TRBV2 and TRBJ2-2; the D gene is possibly TRBD1 (7 bases). The CDR3 sequence: CASGGTADTGELFF. The CDR3 region has the DNA TGTGCCAGCGGGGGGACAGCGGACACCGGGGAGCTGTTTTTT.